This TCR beta chain is from a study of beta chain features in type 1 diabetes. Study as a whole: Patient and healthy donor groups were alike in age, gender and cell yields.

Reverse transcribing all isolated RNA meant expressed TCRB transcripts were sequenced. Sequencing of naive, central memory and regulatory T cell samples gave an average of approximately 3.5 million reads. Sequencing was performed with immunoSEQ multiplex PCR; in TCRdb, only in-frame clones are kept and a portion is missing. The sample comprises under 950,000 clones, roughly 15% of which are singletons, and around 0.02% rests with the top ten. This clone was found a few times. The antigen remains unidentified. CDR1 SGHRS and CDR2 YFSETQ come from the germline V gene. The CDR3 spans 15 residues. J was trimmed by 10 bases and V by 4 bases; bases with no gene match: 8. Study observations and caveats: VDJ junctions in type 1 diabetes patients carried more deletions and fewer insertions. Moderate yet significant TCRB CDR3 shortening was seen in Type 1 diabetes patients in all four CD4+ subsets.

What was sequenced was naive CD4+ T cells from blood. The sequence was collected from a woman aged 18-29 years in good health. This rearrangement joins TRBV5-1 to TRBJ2-3; 14 nucleotides line up with TRBD2. The CDR3 coding sequence is TGCGCCAGCAGCCCGCTAAGACTAGCGGGAGGGGCGCAGTATTTT. Residues: CASSPLRLAGGAQYF.